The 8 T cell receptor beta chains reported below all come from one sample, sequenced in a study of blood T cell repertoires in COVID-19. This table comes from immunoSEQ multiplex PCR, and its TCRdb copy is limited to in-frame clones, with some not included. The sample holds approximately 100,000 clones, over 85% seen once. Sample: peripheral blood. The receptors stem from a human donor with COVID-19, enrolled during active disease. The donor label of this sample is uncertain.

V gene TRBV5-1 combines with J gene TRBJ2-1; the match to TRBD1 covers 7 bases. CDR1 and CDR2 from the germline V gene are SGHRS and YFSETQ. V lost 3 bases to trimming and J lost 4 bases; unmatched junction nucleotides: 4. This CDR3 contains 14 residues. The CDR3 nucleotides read TGCGCCAGCAGCTATGGACAGGAATACAATGAGCAGTTCTTC. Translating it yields CASSYGQEYNEQFF.

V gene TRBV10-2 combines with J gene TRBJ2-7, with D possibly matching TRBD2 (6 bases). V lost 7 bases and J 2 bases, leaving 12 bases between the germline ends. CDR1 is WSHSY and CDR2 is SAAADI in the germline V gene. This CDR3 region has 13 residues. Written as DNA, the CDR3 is TGCGCCAGCACCCACGGGGGAGCCTACGAGCAGTACTTC. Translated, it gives CASTHGGAYEQYF.

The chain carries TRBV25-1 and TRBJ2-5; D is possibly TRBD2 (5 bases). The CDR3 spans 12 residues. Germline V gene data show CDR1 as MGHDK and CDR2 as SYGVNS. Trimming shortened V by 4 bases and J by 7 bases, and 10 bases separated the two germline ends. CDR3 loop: CASSAPRGTQYF. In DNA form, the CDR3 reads TGTGCCAGCAGTGCCCCCCGGGGGACCCAGTACTTC.

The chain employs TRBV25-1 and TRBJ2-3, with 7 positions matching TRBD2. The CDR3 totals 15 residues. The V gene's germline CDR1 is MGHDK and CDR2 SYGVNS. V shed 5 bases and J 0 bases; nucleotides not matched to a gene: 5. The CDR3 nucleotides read TGTGCCAGCAGTTTTCCGGGAGGTAGCACAGATACGCAGTATTTT. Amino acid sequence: CASSFPGGSTDTQYF. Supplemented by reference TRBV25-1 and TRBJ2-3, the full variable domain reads EADIYQTPRYLVIGTGKKITLECSQTMGHDKMYWYQQDPGMELHLIHYSYGVNSTEKGDLSSESTVSRIRTEHFPLTLESARPSHTSQYLCASSFPGGSTDTQYFGPGTRLTVL.

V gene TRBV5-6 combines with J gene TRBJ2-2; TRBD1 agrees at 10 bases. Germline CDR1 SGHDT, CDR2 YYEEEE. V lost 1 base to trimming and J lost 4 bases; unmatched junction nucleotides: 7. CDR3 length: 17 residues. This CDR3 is CASSLYWRTGGTGELFF. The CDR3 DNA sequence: TGTGCCAGCAGCTTGTACTGGAGGACAGGGGGCACCGGGGAGCTGTTTTTT. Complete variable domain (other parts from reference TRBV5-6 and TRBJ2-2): DAGVTQSPTHLIKTRGQQVTLRCSPKSGHDTVSWYQQALGQGPQFIFQYYEEEERQRGNFPDRFSGHQFPNYSSELNVNALLLGDSALYLCASSLYWRTGGTGELFFGEGSRLTVL.

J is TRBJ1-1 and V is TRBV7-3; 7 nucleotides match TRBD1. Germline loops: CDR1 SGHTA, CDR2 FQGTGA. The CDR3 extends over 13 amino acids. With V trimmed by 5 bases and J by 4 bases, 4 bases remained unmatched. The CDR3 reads CASSAGQSTEAFF. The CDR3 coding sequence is TGTGCCAGCAGCGCGGGACAGAGCACTGAAGCTTTCTTT.

The chain's CDR3 is CASSFIAGGPPDTQYF. CDR3 nucleotide sequence: TGTGCCAGCAGTTTTATAGCGGGGGGCCCCCCAGATACGCAGTATTTT. The gene calls are TRBV7-2 and TRBJ2-3; 10 bases fit TRBD2. V lost 6 bases, J lost 4 bases, and 10 bases stayed unmatched. CDR1 and CDR2 from the germline V gene are SGHTA and FQGNSA. CDR3 length: 16 amino acids.

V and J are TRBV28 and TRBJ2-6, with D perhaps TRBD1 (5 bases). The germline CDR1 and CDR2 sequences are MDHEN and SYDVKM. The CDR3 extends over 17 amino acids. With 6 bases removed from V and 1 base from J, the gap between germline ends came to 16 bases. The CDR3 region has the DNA TGTGCCAGCAGGGACACAGGTTTTTGGTCTGGGGCCAACGTCCTGACTTTC. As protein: CASRDTGFWSGANVLTF.